Below are 19 T cell receptor beta chains sequenced from a single sample in a study of CD8 T cells in ankylosing spondylitis. Study-level findings and limits: Seemingly characteristic of ankylosing spondylitis blood was a TCR beta motif consisting of under ten highly homologous variants.

For these receptors, no antigen is known. TCRdb itself ran the 5' RACE reads through MiXCR, one entry per CDR3 protein. The sample has a few hundred thousand distinct CDR3 sequences, about 6.7% seen once; the top ten hold 11% to 15%. The sample was blood, either unsorted or a sorted T cell fraction (not recorded which). These receptors were obtained from a male donor with ankylosing spondylitis.

Ten or more counts support this clonotype. This chain links TRBV11-1 with TRBJ2-1, with 7 bases matching TRBD2. V dropped 5 bases and J dropped 9; count of bases not matched to a gene: 13. Germline V CDR1 and CDR2: SGHAT, FQDESV (reference sequence). This CDR3 has 15 residues. The CDR3 loop is CASSPMTSRLGEQFF. CDR3 sequence (DNA): TGTGCCAGCAGCCCTATGACTAGCCGGCTCGGTGAGCAGTTCTTC.

This clonotype has ten or more counts. V is TRBV25-1 and J is TRBJ2-1; D gene ambiguous. Germline CDR1 MGHDK, CDR2 SYGVNS. V was trimmed by 0 bases and J by 8 bases, leaving 11 bases between them. The CDR3 is 14 residues long. The CDR3 protein is CASSEYSSVDEQFF. CDR3 in DNA: TGTGCCAGCAGTGAATATAGCTCAGTGGATGAGCAGTTCTTC. The whole variable domain, remainder taken from reference TRBV25-1 and TRBJ2-1, is EADIYQTPRYLVIGTGKKITLECSQTMGHDKMYWYQQDPGMELHLIHYSYGVNSTEKGDLSSESTVSRIRTEHFPLTLESARPSHTSQYLCASSEYSSVDEQFFGPGTRLTVL.

This clonotype showed up just a few times. The rearrangement uses TRBV29-1 and TRBJ2-3, with 7 bases fitting TRBD2. The length of the CDR3 is 14 residues. After removal of 7 bases from V and 2 bases from J, the junction contained 9 bases not matched to a gene. Germline V gives CDR1 SQVTM, CDR2 ANQGSEA. The CDR3 region is CSAALAEFTDTQYF. Here the CDR3 DNA reads TGCAGCGCCGCGCTAGCGGAATTCACAGATACGCAGTATTTT.

This clonotype showed up just a few times. This chain connects TRBV2 to TRBJ2-7; D gene uncertain. Germline CDR1 reads SNHLY; CDR2 reads FYNNEI. The CDR3 runs 14 residues. Between the trimmed V and J ends, which lost 6 bases and 0 bases, there was a span of 12 bases. In nucleotides, the CDR3 is TGTGCCAGCAGACCCAACTCGCACTCCTACGAGCAGTACTTC. Translated, it gives CASRPNSHSYEQYF.

This clonotype occurred many times. The V gene is TRBV7-8, the J gene TRBJ1-6; no reliable D call. CDR1 SGHVS and CDR2 FQNEAQ come from the germline V gene. The length of the CDR3 is 15 residues. The germline V and J ends were trimmed by 5 bases and 14 bases, with 22 bases remaining between them. CDR3 sequence (DNA): TGTGCCAGCAGCCAAACCGCGGGATTCCTCTCGGCCCTCCACTTT. Protein sequence: CASSQTAGFLSALHF.

This clonotype was observed at least ten times. V gene TRBV25-1 combines with J gene TRBJ2-5; 9 positions match TRBD1. This CDR3 is built from 14 residues. V lost 8 bases, J lost 3 bases, and 7 bases stayed unmatched. Germline loops: CDR1 MGHDK, CDR2 SYGVNS. As DNA, the CDR3 is TGTGCCAGCGGGGACAGGGAAGGTGAAGAGACCCAGTACTTC. This sequence encodes CASGDREGEETQYF.

This chain links TRBV4-1 with TRBJ1-1, with D perhaps matching TRBD1 (6 bases). V was clipped by 0 bases and J by 2 bases, with 13 bases between them. Germline V gives CDR1 MGHRA, CDR2 YSYEKL. The CDR3 has 16 amino acids. This CDR3 reads CASSQEGAGFNTEAFF. The DNA for the CDR3 is TGCGCCAGCAGCCAAGAGGGGGCGGGGTTTAACACTGAAGCTTTCTTT.

This clonotype was observed many times. J is TRBJ1-1 and V is TRBV5-4; D ambiguous. Germline V gives CDR1 SGHNT, CDR2 YYREEE (reference sequence). Trimming pared 0 bases from V and 4 bases from J, leaving 10 bases between. This CDR3 is 14 amino acids long. The CDR3 sequence is CASSLEGSVTEAFF. The CDR3 DNA reads as TGTGCCAGCAGCTTGGAAGGGTCGGTCACTGAAGCTTTCTTT.

In its sample, this clonotype was seen many times. CDR3 amino acids: CASSLLGQGNEQYF. DNA of the CDR3: TGTGCCAGCAGTTTGTTGGGACAGGGGAACGAGCAGTACTTC. The chain has TRBV27 and TRBJ2-7, with 10 positions matching TRBD1. The CDR3 spans 14 residues. The germline V gene encodes CDR1 MNHEY and CDR2 SMNVEV (reference sequence). V lost 3 bases to trimming and J lost 5 bases; unmatched junction nucleotides: 4.

The chain uses TRBV10-1 and TRBJ2-3; D possibly corresponds to TRBD2 (5 bases). Deletions cut 3 bases from V and 5 bases from J, with 9 bases between. This CDR3 region has 13 residues. The germline V gene has CDR1 WNHNN and CDR2 SYGVQD (reference sequence). The CDR3 loop is CASSEYREDTQYF. In nucleotides, the CDR3 is TGCGCCAGCAGTGAATATCGGGAAGATACGCAGTATTTT.

This clonotype was counted at least ten times. The CDR3 nucleotides read TGTGCCAGCAGCTTACCGGGGCTCTCGGCGCAGTATTTT. Translation: CASSLPGLSAQYF. This sequence joins TRBV7-9 and TRBJ2-3; D possibly matches TRBD1 or TRBD2 (5 bases each). The length of the CDR3 is 13 residues. Germline V gene sequence: CDR1 SEHNR, CDR2 FQNEAQ (reference sequence). V was trimmed by 2 bases and J by 10 bases, leaving 13 bases between them.

This clonotype was counted ten times or more. The V and J genes are TRBV29-1 and TRBJ2-7; 11 bases are shared with TRBD1. Germline CDR1 is SQVTM and CDR2 is ANQGSEA. This CDR3 has 14 residues. V was pared by 3 bases and J by 6 bases, with 7 bases of the junction left unmatched. The CDR3 DNA follows: TGCAGCGTTGACCCTACCGGGACAGGGGGCGAGCAGTACTTC. The encoded protein is CSVDPTGTGGEQYF.

This clonotype was seen ten or more times. V is TRBV27 and J is TRBJ1-5; 7 bases line up with TRBD1. This CDR3 spans 16 amino acids. The V segment lost 4 bases and the J segment 2 bases; nucleotides outside the gene matches: 8. Germline CDR1 reads MNHEY; CDR2 reads SMNVEV (reference sequence). The CDR3 nucleotides are TGTGCCAGCAGTTCAACGCACAGGGGTGGCAATCAGCCCCAGCATTTT. Its translation: CASSSTHRGGNQPQHF.

This clonotype was counted many times. The rearrangement uses TRBV7-2 and TRBJ2-7; the D gene is possibly TRBD2 (6 bases). Germline V gene lookup returns CDR1 SGHTA and CDR2 FQGNSA. The CDR3 runs 16 residues. V dropped 2 bases and J dropped 2 bases, with 16 bases sitting between them. In nucleotides, the CDR3 is TGTGCCAGCAGCTTAACAGGCGGGGCAGCTACCTACGAGCAGTACTTC. Its protein is CASSLTGGAATYEQYF. The full variable domain, completed using reference TRBV7-2 and TRBJ2-7, is GAGVSQSPSNKVTEKGKDVELRCDPISGHTALYWYRQSLGQGLEFLIYFQGNSAPDKSGLPSDRFSAERTGGSVSTLTIQRTQQEDSAVYLCASSLTGGAATYEQYFGPGTRLTVT.

V is TRBV9 and J is TRBJ2-7; D might be TRBD2 (6 bases). The CDR3 has 14 residues. Trimming took 0 bases from V and 2 from J, leaving 9 bases between them. The germline V gene has CDR1 SGDLS and CDR2 YYNGEE. The CDR3 DNA sequence: TGTGCCAGCAGCGTAGGGGGGGAGACCTACGAGCAGTACTTC. Its protein product is CASSVGGETYEQYF.

This clonotype was recorded at least ten times. The chain combines TRBV29-1 with TRBJ2-3; perhaps TRBD2 as D (5 bases). The germline V gene has CDR1 SQVTM and CDR2 ANQGSEA. The CDR3 runs to 15 residues. V lost 0 bases, J lost 0 bases, and 10 bases lay in between. The CDR3 coding sequence is TGCAGCGTTGAAGATCGGGCTAGCAGCACAGATACGCAGTATTTT. This gives the protein CSVEDRASSTDTQYF.

This clonotype was counted ten times or more. CDR3 sequence reads: CASSLVRGTRQYF. The CDR3 region has the DNA TGTGCCAGCAGCTTGGTAAGGGGGACGAGGCAGTACTTC. This chain connects TRBV5-6 to TRBJ2-5, with D possibly being TRBD1 (6 bases). CDR1 is SGHDT and CDR2 is YYEEEE in the germline V gene. There are 13 residues in the CDR3. Trimming removed 0 bases at V and 11 bases at J, with 14 bases between.

The chain couples TRBV27 to TRBJ2-7; either TRBD1 or TRBD2 may supply D (5 bases each). Between the trimmed V and J ends, which lost 6 bases and 3 bases, there was a span of 15 bases. The CDR3 has 14 amino acids. Germline assignment: CDR1 MNHEY and CDR2 SMNVEV (reference sequence). CDR3 sequence reads: CASSKRGLRYEQYF. Here the CDR3 DNA reads TGTGCCAGCAGCAAACGGGGCCTCCGCTACGAGCAGTACTTC.

The gene calls are TRBV6-2 or TRBV6-3 and TRBJ2-1; maybe TRBD1 (6 bases). Deletions cut 6 bases from V and 1 base from J, with 22 bases between. The CDR3 has 18 amino acids. Per the germline V gene, CDR1 is MNHEY and CDR2 is SVGEGT. The CDR3 reads CASSPSSLRRGSYNEQFF. Here the CDR3 DNA reads TGTGCCAGCAGCCCCTCGAGTTTACGAAGGGGGTCCTACAATGAGCAGTTCTTC.